Below, 20 T cell receptor beta chains from the same sample are listed, as sequenced in a study of shared clonotypes between healthy human individuals. Here immunoSEQ multiplex PCR was the method, and the copy in TCRdb shows in-frame clones only, minus some. In the table there are 2 million to 3 million clones, roughly 93% of which are singletons. Sequenced input: naive CD4+ T cells from PBMCs. Subset described: CD45RA+ positively selected. The receptor source for this set is a young man in good health. Some clones in this sample may be carry-over from other donors' samples.

The chain uses TRBV7-8 and TRBJ2-7; TRBD1 matches at 7 bases. CDR3 length: 16 residues. Trimming cost V 5 bases and J 3 bases; bases outside gene matches: 13. CDR1 is SGHVS, CDR2 FQNEAQ, per germline. The CDR3 spells CASSPKSPGQNYEQYF. Here the CDR3 DNA reads TGTGCCAGCAGCCCAAAATCCCCGGGACAGAACTACGAGCAGTACTTC.

The gene calls are TRBV28 and TRBJ2-1; 8 bases align to TRBD1. The CDR3 contains 14 residues. The V and J ends lost 5 bases and 4 bases, in that order; junction bases with no gene match: 4. Germline loops: CDR1 MDHEN, CDR2 SYDVKM. CDR3 in DNA: TGTGCCAGCAGTGTGACAGGGGTTTACAATGAGCAGTTCTTC. It yields the protein CASSVTGVYNEQFF.

This chain joins TRBV11-2 and TRBJ2-7; D remains unclear. V was cut by 1 base and J by 0 bases, with 10 bases left in between. This CDR3 contains 15 residues. Per germline, CDR1 SGHAT and CDR2 FQNNGV. The CDR3 loop is CASSLVSTNSYEQYF. CDR3 nucleotide sequence: TGTGCCAGCAGCTTAGTGAGCACAAACTCCTACGAGCAGTACTTC. Combining the CDR3 with reference TRBV11-2 and TRBJ2-7 gives the whole variable domain EAGVAQSPRYKIIEKRQSVAFWCNPISGHATLYWYQQILGQGPKLLIQFQNNGVVDDSQLPKDRFSAERLKGVDSTLKIQPAKLEDSAVYLCASSLVSTNSYEQYFGPGTRLTVT.

In this sample, this clone turned up once. J is TRBJ2-2 and V is TRBV5-1; D uncertain. There are 13 residues in the CDR3. The germline V gene encodes CDR1 SGHRS and CDR2 YFSETQ. V gave up 0 bases and J gave up 6 bases, with 6 bases separating them. The CDR3 DNA reads TGCGCCAGCAGCTTGGGCGAGCCCGGGGAGCTGTTTTTT. Encoded protein: CASSLGEPGELFF.

The table lists this clone with a count of one. Written as DNA, the CDR3 is TGTGCCAGCAGTTTCCGCGGGACAGCCCGAACCTCCTACGAGCAGTACTTC. It yields the protein CASSFRGTARTSYEQYF. The J gene is TRBJ2-7, the V gene TRBV28, with a weak D call TRBD1 (7 bases). The CDR3 consists of 17 residues. Germline-derived CDR1 and CDR2 are MDHEN and SYDVKM. V gave up 3 bases and J gave up 0 bases, with 18 bases separating them.

The rearrangement links TRBV2 to TRBJ2-3, with 7 positions matching TRBD2. The CDR3 length is 15 residues. Per germline, CDR1 SNHLY and CDR2 FYNNEI. V shed 7 bases and J 3 bases; nucleotides not matched to a gene: 10. CDR3 nucleotide sequence: TGTGCCAGCACCCAGGAGCGGGATCCGACAGATACGCAGTATTTT. It translates to CASTQERDPTDTQYF.

The rearrangement joins TRBV29-1 to TRBJ2-3; 9 nucleotides align to TRBD2. In germline, CDR1 is SQVTM, CDR2 ANQGSEA. Unmatched junction bases numbered 9, after V lost 4 bases and J lost 4 bases. CDR3 size: 15 residues. CDR3 residues: CSVAPGTSSSDTQYF. CDR3 coding DNA: TGCAGCGTTGCCCCCGGGACTAGCTCTTCAGATACGCAGTATTTT.

A remark on this clone: In the same sample, other DNA sequences code for this CDR3. The rearrangement joins TRBV9 to TRBJ2-3; D is perhaps TRBD1 or TRBD2 (5 bases each). The V gene lost 0 bases and the J gene lost 2 bases, with 10 bases spanning the gap. CDR3 length: 15 residues. In germline, CDR1 is SGDLS, CDR2 YYNGEE. As DNA, the CDR3 is TGTGCCAGCAGCGTAGGAGGGGTCTCCACAGATACGCAGTATTTT. Translating it yields CASSVGGVSTDTQYF.

V usage is TRBV27 and J usage is TRBJ2-6; a weak D match, TRBD1 (6 bases). Germline V CDR1 and CDR2: MNHEY, SMNVEV (reference sequence). The CDR3 covers 17 residues. V was shortened by 6 bases and J by 0 bases, with 15 bases between the two germline ends. The CDR3 region has the DNA TGTGCCAGCAGCCCAATACAGGGATTCTCTGGGGCCAACGTCCTGACTTTC. It encodes CASSPIQGFSGANVLTF.

This clone was seen once. Other DNA sequences within the sample encode an identical CDR3. The genes are TRBV5-1 and TRBJ1-1; no firm D call. There are 14 residues in the CDR3. Germline assignment: CDR1 SGHRS and CDR2 YFSETQ. V was clipped by 0 bases and J by 1 base, with 7 bases between them. CDR3 amino acids: CASSLVLGNTEAFF. CDR3 DNA sequence: TGCGCCAGCAGCTTGGTCCTAGGGAACACTGAAGCTTTCTTT.

J is TRBJ2-7 and V is TRBV28; either TRBD1 or TRBD2 may fit D (5 bases each). Germline V gene data show CDR1 as MDHEN and CDR2 as SYDVKM. The V end lost 4 bases, the J end lost 5 bases, and 18 bases lay between the germline ends. The CDR3 is 15 amino acids. The CDR3 region has the DNA TGTGCCAGCAGTTCTACCGGGGCAGCCACCGACGAGCAGTACTTC. Its protein is CASSSTGAATDEQYF. The whole variable domain, remainder taken from reference TRBV28 and TRBJ2-7, is DVKVTQSSRYLVKRTGEKVFLECVQDMDHENMFWYRQDPGLGLRLIYFSYDVKMKEKGDIPEGYSVSREKKERFSLILESASTNQTSMYLCASSSTGAATDEQYFGPGTRLTVT.

The chain combines TRBV5-4 with TRBJ1-4, with 10 bases identical to TRBD1. Germline-derived CDR1 and CDR2 are SGHNT and YYREEE (reference sequence). Germline trimming cut 4 bases from V and 6 bases from J; bases unmatched to any gene: 3. The CDR3 is 14 residues long. The CDR3 reads CASSAGQGYEKLFF. Here the CDR3 DNA reads TGTGCCAGCAGCGCGGGACAGGGGTATGAAAAACTGTTTTTT.

The chain joins TRBV19 to TRBJ2-1, with D maybe TRBD2 (5 bases). This CDR3 is built from 15 residues. V lost 3 bases and J 3 bases, leaving 12 bases between the germline ends. The germline V gene has CDR1 LNHDA and CDR2 SQIVND (reference sequence). This chain's CDR3 is CASSIRASRYNEQFF. The CDR3 coding sequence is TGTGCCAGTAGTATTCGGGCTAGCCGCTACAATGAGCAGTTCTTC.

This chain joins TRBV7-2 and TRBJ2-3; D ambiguous. CDR1 and CDR2 (germline): SGHTA, FQGNSA. The V end was cut by 8 bases, the J end by 4 bases, with 13 bases between. The CDR3 extends over 13 amino acids. Written as DNA, the CDR3 is TGTGCCAGCGCTCCCCGCGGTCCAGATACGCAGTATTTT. Translation: CASAPRGPDTQYF.

V is TRBV29-1 and J is TRBJ2-2, with TRBD2 matching 13 bases. The CDR3 sequence is 14 residues long. The V gene end was trimmed by 7 bases and the J gene end by 6 bases; junction bases not matched to a gene: 5. Germline-derived CDR1 and CDR2 are SQVTM and ANQGSEA. As DNA, the CDR3 is TGCAGCGCCCTCGGACTAGCGGGAGCCGGGGAGCTGTTTTTT. Translation gives CSALGLAGAGELFF.

The rearrangement uses TRBV27 and TRBJ2-7, with 11 bases matching TRBD2. The germline V gene encodes CDR1 MNHEY and CDR2 SMNVEV (reference sequence). Trimming at V came to 4 bases and at J to 2 bases, leaving 10 bases not matched to a gene. The CDR3 covers 17 residues. The DNA for the CDR3 is TGTGCCAGCAGTTATTCCCGACTAGCGGGAAGCCCCTACGAGCAGTACTTC. It specifies CASSYSRLAGSPYEQYF.

The CDR3 sequence: CASSTGGSGYNEQFF. DNA of the CDR3: TGTGCCAGCAGCACCGGCGGTAGCGGTTACAATGAGCAGTTCTTC. V is TRBV9 and J is TRBJ2-1, with D possibly being TRBD2 (6 bases). Trimming removed 4 bases from V and 4 bases from J, with 15 bases in between. The CDR3 is 15 amino acids. Germline-derived CDR1 and CDR2 are SGDLS and YYNGEE.

Regarding this clone: The sample holds other DNA sequences that translate to the same CDR3. The rearrangement links TRBV5-1 to TRBJ1-5; TRBD1 agrees at 7 bases. J was trimmed by 1 base and V by 0 bases; bases with no gene match: 1. The CDR3 spans 15 residues. Germline loops: CDR1 SGHRS, CDR2 YFSETQ. CDR3 loop: CASSLEGGSNQPQHF. In nucleotides, the CDR3 is TGCGCCAGCAGCTTGGAAGGGGGCAGCAATCAGCCCCAGCATTTT.

A word on this clone: The sample carries other DNA sequences with the same CDR3. The rearrangement links TRBV9 to TRBJ2-7; D possibly matches TRBD1 or TRBD2 (5 bases each). Germline V CDR1 and CDR2: SGDLS, YYNGEE. Trimming pared 4 bases from V and 3 bases from J, leaving 11 bases between. The CDR3 has 13 amino acids. As DNA, the CDR3 is TGTGCCAGCAGCCGGGACGGTAACTACGAGCAGTACTTC. This encodes CASSRDGNYEQYF. Together with reference TRBV9 and TRBJ2-7, the CDR3 gives the full variable domain: DSGVTQTPKHLITATGQRVTLRCSPRSGDLSVYWYQQSLDQGLQFLIQYYNGEERAKGNILERFSAQQFPDLHSELNLSSLELGDSALYFCASSRDGNYEQYFGPGTRLTVT.

CDR3 in amino acids: CAWSGRGYGTAFF. The DNA of the CDR3 is TGTGCCTGGAGTGGACGGGGTTACGGCACGGCTTTCTTT. J is TRBJ1-1 and V is TRBV30, with D hard to call. This CDR3 comprises 13 residues. Germline V gene sequence: CDR1 GTSNPN, CDR2 SVGIG (reference sequence). The ends were cut back, 1 base at V and 11 bases at J, with 17 bases in the middle.